One and the same sample provided the 5 T cell receptor beta chains below, sequenced in a study of CD8 T cells in ankylosing spondylitis. TCRdb re-analysed the 5' RACE reads in MiXCR, keeping a single row per CDR3 protein. The table records a few hundred thousand distinct CDR3 sequences, around 11% of them present only once. The sample consisted of blood, either unsorted or a sorted T cell fraction (not recorded which). Source of these receptors: a male donor with ankylosing spondylitis or in good health (not recorded which).

V usage is TRBV6-2 or TRBV6-3 and J usage is TRBJ2-1, with D hard to call. The CDR3 runs to 15 residues. Germline V lookup: CDR1 MNHEY, CDR2 SVGEGT. Trimming took off 2 bases at V and 0 bases at J, with 8 bases between the two ends. The CDR3 reads CASSYRPSSYNEQFF. The CDR3 nucleotides are TGTGCCAGCAGTTACAGACCGAGCTCCTACAATGAGCAGTTCTTC.

This clonotype was recorded a few times. The chain has TRBV11-2 and TRBJ2-1; D may be TRBD1 (5 bases). The germline V gene encodes CDR1 SGHAT and CDR2 FQNNGV. The V end lost 4 bases, the J end lost 4 bases, and 20 bases lay between the germline ends. The CDR3 consists of 17 residues. The CDR3 DNA reads TGTGCCAGCAGCTCGCCAGGGTTCCGGAGTATATACAATGAGCAGTTCTTC. Translated: CASSSPGFRSIYNEQFF.

This clonotype has a count of ten or more. The junction departs from germline at one end; a sequencing error may be responsible. This chain links TRBV12-3 or TRBV12-4 with TRBJ2-1, with D maybe TRBD2 (6 bases). The CDR3 has 14 amino acids. The CDR3 region is CASSFRDSDNEQFF. CDR3 DNA sequence: TGTGCCAGCAGTTTCAGGGACTCCGACAATGAGCAGTTCTTC.

This clonotype has at least ten counts. This rearrangement joins TRBV4-2 to TRBJ2-1; TRBD2 matches 12 bases. The germline V gene has CDR1 LGHNA and CDR2 YNFKEQ. CDR3 length: 13 residues. J was trimmed by 14 bases and V by 0 bases; bases with no gene match: 2. The CDR3, as DNA: TGTGCCAGCAGCCAAGATCGACTAGCGGGGGAGTTCTTC. Amino acids: CASSQDRLAGEFF.

This clonotype was detected many times. V gene TRBV6-2 or TRBV6-3 combines with J gene TRBJ1-1, with D tentatively TRBD1 (6 bases). This CDR3 comprises 17 residues. V gave up 4 bases and J gave up 5 bases, with 23 bases separating them. Germline V lookup: CDR1 MNHEY, CDR2 SVGEGT. The CDR3 bases are TGTGCCAGCAGTTTCTGGTCATACTCAGGGAGGGGGACTGAAGCTTTCTTT. Residues: CASSFWSYSGRGTEAFF.